These T cell receptor beta chains were read from a single sample in a study of radiation and T cells in renal cell carcinoma. This table comes from immunoSEQ multiplex PCR, and its TCRdb copy is limited to in-frame clones, with some not included. The sample yields about 150,000 clones, approximately 86% seen once. This material consisted of blood, taken from a patient whose treatment included radiotherapy and nephrectomy. These receptors all come from a woman between 45 and 60 years old with renal cell carcinoma. The CDR3 runs from the conserved cysteine through the conserved F or W. A D gene is named only where the DNA matches it firmly. The size entry is marked missing in some rows and otherwise reads once, few, many or a size class.

clone size: NA
J gene: TRBJ2-7
D gene: NA
V gene: TRBV6-5
CDR3 DNA: TGTGCCAGCAGTTTGGGGGGCACCAACTACGAGCAGTACTTC
CDR3 protein: CASSLGGTNYEQYF

clone size: NA
J gene: TRBJ2-2
D gene: TRBD1
V gene: TRBV19
CDR3 DNA: TGTGCCAGTAGTGCGGACAGGGAGAACACCGGGGAGCTGTTTTTT
CDR3 protein: CASSADRENTGELFF

clone size: NA
J gene: TRBJ1-2
D gene: NA
V gene: TRBV6-1
CDR3 DNA: TGTGCCAGCAGCATAGGTGGCTACACCTTC
CDR3 protein: CASSIGGYTF

clone size: NA
J gene: TRBJ2-3
D gene: NA
V gene: TRBV5-4
CDR3 DNA: TGTGCCAGCAGCCTCGACAGTTCCACAGATACGCAGTATTTT
CDR3 protein: CASSLDSSTDTQYF

clone size: NA
J gene: TRBJ2-7
D gene: NA
V gene: TRBV6-1
CDR3 DNA: TGTGCCAGCAGCACCCGAGGCGAGCAGTACTTC
CDR3 protein: CASSTRGEQYF

clone size: few
J gene: TRBJ1-1
D gene: NA
V gene: TRBV27
CDR3 DNA: TGTGCCAGCAGTTTATGGGTTGGGGCTGAAGCTTTCTTT
CDR3 protein: CASSLWVGAEAFF

clone size: NA
J gene: TRBJ2-6
D gene: TRBD1
V gene: TRBV2
CDR3 DNA: TGTGCCAGCGGAGACAGGGGACGCTCTGGGGCCAACGTCCTGACTTTC
CDR3 protein: CASGDRGRSGANVLTF

clone size: once
J gene: TRBJ2-1
D gene: NA
V gene: TRBV11-3
CDR3 DNA: TGTGCCAGCAGCTTAAGGTGGGGAGAGCAGTTCTTC
CDR3 protein: CASSLRWGEQFF

clone size: NA
J gene: TRBJ1-5
D gene: TRBD1
V gene: TRBV2
CDR3 DNA: TGTGCCAGCAGTGCAGGGGGTAGCAATCAGCCCCAGCATTTT
CDR3 protein: CASSAGGSNQPQHF

clone size: NA
J gene: TRBJ2-1
D gene: NA
V gene: TRBV7-2
CDR3 DNA: NA
CDR3 protein: CASSSSVAEEQFF

clone size: NA
J gene: TRBJ2-7
D gene: NA
V gene: TRBV27
CDR3 DNA: TGTGCCACCACCGGGGGCTACGAGCAGTACTTC
CDR3 protein: CATTGGYEQYF

clone size: NA
J gene: TRBJ2-7
D gene: NA
V gene: TRBV5-4
CDR3 DNA: TGTGCCAGCAGGTGGGGTACCTACGAGCAGTACTTC
CDR3 protein: CASRWGTYEQYF

clone size: NA
J gene: TRBJ1-5
D gene: TRBD1
V gene: TRBV6-5
CDR3 DNA: TGTGCCAGCAGTTACTCACAGGGGAAAAATCAGCCCCAGCATTTT
CDR3 protein: CASSYSQGKNQPQHF

clone size: NA
J gene: TRBJ2-5
D gene: TRBD1
V gene: TRBV7-2
CDR3 DNA: TGTGCCAGCAGCTTTACAGGGGGCGGAGGAGAGACCCAGTACTTC
CDR3 protein: CASSFTGGGGETQYF

clone size: once
J gene: TRBJ1-2
D gene: NA
V gene: TRBV9
CDR3 DNA: TGTGCCAGCAGCGTAGGAACGGCTGAGCTATATGGCTACACCTTC
CDR3 protein: CASSVGTAELYGYTF

clone size: many
J gene: TRBJ1-4
D gene: TRBD1
V gene: TRBV5-1
CDR3 DNA: TGCGCCAGCAGCTTGGGGGACAGTAATAATGAAAAACTGTTTTTT
CDR3 protein: CASSLGDSNNEKLFF